The 14 T cell receptor beta chains below all came from one sample that was sequenced in a study of cytomegalovirus exposure and HLA in healthy donors. Measured with immunoSEQ multiplex PCR; TCRdb has only the in-frame clones, and not every one. The sample includes about 120,000 clones, over 85% of them seen just once. Material: PBMCs. These receptor sequences come from a woman aged 18-35 years in good health and CMV-seronegative.

The CDR3 spells CASSLSVSAEAFF. For the CDR3, the DNA is TGCGCCAGCAGCTTGAGCGTTAGCGCTGAAGCTTTCTTT. The rearrangement joins TRBV5-1 to TRBJ1-1; D is uncertain. In germline, CDR1 is SGHRS, CDR2 YFSETQ. The CDR3 contains 13 residues. V was pared by 1 base and J by 6 bases, with 10 bases between.

The gene calls are TRBV11-2 and TRBJ1-3; no definite D call. The germline V gene has CDR1 SGHAT and CDR2 FQNNGV. The CDR3 contains 14 residues. Trimming left V 1 base short and J 0 bases short, with 4 bases between. The CDR3 spells CASSLVASGNTIYF. The CDR3 DNA sequence: TGTGCCAGCAGCTTAGTGGCCTCTGGAAACACCATATATTTT.

The chain has TRBV19 and TRBJ2-5; 7 bases agree with TRBD1. The length of the CDR3 is 18 residues. J lost 4 bases, V lost 9 bases, and 23 bases had no gene match. Germline CDR1 LNHDA, CDR2 SQIVND (reference sequence). The CDR3 coding sequence is TGTGCCAGCCAGAGTCGGACAGGATACAGTCGTTTGGGAGAGACCCAGTACTTC. It codes for CASQSRTGYSRLGETQYF. The variable domain in full, completed from reference TRBV19 and TRBJ2-5, reads DGGITQSPKYLFRKEGQNVTLSCEQNLNHDAMYWYRQDPGQGLRLIYYSQIVNDFQKGDIAEGYSVSREKKESFPLTVTSAQKNPTAFYLCASQSRTGYSRLGETQYFGPGTRLLVL.

The V gene is TRBV30, the J gene TRBJ1-2; D is unclear. The CDR3 covers 11 residues. Trimming shortened V by 2 bases and J by 4 bases, and 5 bases separated the two germline ends. Germline CDR1 reads GTSNPN; CDR2 reads SVGIG (reference sequence). This CDR3 is CAWSSVYGYTF. DNA for the CDR3: TGTGCCTGGAGTTCTGTCTATGGCTACACCTTC.

The V gene is TRBV4-1, the J gene TRBJ2-4; possibly TRBD1 for D (6 bases). The CDR3 contains 17 residues. Germline V gene sequence: CDR1 MGHRA, CDR2 YSYEKL. V lost 2 bases to trimming and J lost 8 bases, with 22 bases between them. CDR3 coding DNA: TGCGCCAGCAGCCAACAGGGACACGAGATGGGTTGGTACATTCAGTACTTC. This gives the protein CASSQQGHEMGWYIQYF.

The CDR3 sequence: CASGSYRVQETQYF. The CDR3 DNA reads TGTGCCAGCGGATCCTACAGGGTACAAGAGACCCAGTACTTC. The chain links TRBV27 to TRBJ2-5, with D perhaps matching TRBD1 (6 bases). The CDR3 is 14 amino acids. Germline V gene lookup returns CDR1 MNHEY and CDR2 SMNVEV (reference sequence). V was cut by 8 bases and J by 2 bases, with 15 bases left in between.

V usage is TRBV27 and J usage is TRBJ1-2, with 8 bases identical to TRBD1. The germline V gene encodes CDR1 MNHEY and CDR2 SMNVEV (reference sequence). V lost 5 bases, J lost 4 bases, and 3 bases stayed unmatched. CDR3 length: 13 amino acids. As DNA, the CDR3 is TGTGCCAGCAGTCCCGGGACAGGCTATGGCTACACCTTC. Translation: CASSPGTGYGYTF.

This rearrangement joins TRBV2 to TRBJ2-7; D may be TRBD1 (6 bases). The CDR3 totals 12 residues. The V gene's germline CDR1 is SNHLY and CDR2 FYNNEI. Trimming pared 4 bases from V and 3 bases from J, leaving 7 bases between. The CDR3 sequence is CASSAQGYEQYF. The CDR3 DNA sequence: TGTGCCAGCAGTGCACAGGGCTACGAGCAGTACTTC.

This clone showed up just once. The chain carries TRBV7-2 and TRBJ2-1; 9 bases fit TRBD1. This CDR3 is 16 amino acids long. Germline V gene data show CDR1 as SGHTA and CDR2 as FQGNSA. V was clipped by 5 bases and J by 5 bases; unmatched bases: 10. Here the CDR3 DNA reads TGTGCCAGCAGCCCCCACCGGGACAGGGAAAACAATGAGCAGTTCTTC. Amino acids: CASSPHRDRENNEQFF.

The chain uses TRBV4-1 and TRBJ2-1; no clear D. CDR1 and CDR2 from the germline V gene are MGHRA and YSYEKL. The CDR3 sequence is 15 residues long. V was cut by 0 bases and J by 3 bases, with 9 bases left in between. The DNA of the CDR3 is TGCGCCAGCAGCCAAGACAGGAAGTTCTACAATGAGCAGTTCTTC. As protein: CASSQDRKFYNEQFF.

This clone was picked up one time. This sequence joins TRBV6-4 and TRBJ2-5; 8 bases are a match to TRBD2. The CDR3 has 13 residues. The germline V gene encodes CDR1 MRHNA and CDR2 SNTAGT. With 5 bases clipped from V and 5 bases from J, the junction kept 4 bases outside the gene matches. For the CDR3, the DNA is TGTGCCAGCAGTCGACTAGCGCGGGAGACCCAGTACTTC. This sequence encodes CASSRLARETQYF.

The V call is TRBV7-9, the J call TRBJ2-2, with D unclear. Per the germline V gene, CDR1 is SEHNR and CDR2 is FQNEAQ (reference sequence). The CDR3 covers 13 residues. The ends were cut back, 8 bases at V and 1 base at J, with 8 bases in the middle. CDR3 loop: CASGRQNTGELFF. CDR3 sequence (DNA): TGTGCCAGCGGAAGACAGAACACCGGGGAGCTGTTTTTT.

The chain joins TRBV6-1 to TRBJ2-2; 9 nucleotides line up with TRBD1. Trimming took 10 bases from V and 4 from J; bases not matched to a gene: 7. The germline V gene encodes CDR1 MNHNS and CDR2 SASEGT. The CDR3 is 14 residues long. The CDR3 nucleotides are TGTGCCACCGACAGGGGGACAGGCACCGGGGAGCTGTTTTTT. Translation gives CATDRGTGTGELFF.

The chain recombines TRBV5-1 with TRBJ2-6; 7 positions match TRBD2. Per the germline V gene, CDR1 is SGHRS and CDR2 is YFSETQ. Trimming cost V 7 bases and J 0 bases; bases outside gene matches: 7. This CDR3 has 16 residues. The CDR3 is CASRGVIGSGANVLTF. CDR3 DNA sequence: TGCGCCAGCCGGGGGGTCATTGGCTCTGGGGCCAACGTCCTGACTTTC. The full variable domain, completed using reference TRBV5-1 and TRBJ2-6, is KAGVTQTPRYLIKTRGQQVTLSCSPISGHRSVSWYQQTPGQGLQFLFEYFSETQRNKGNFPGRFSGRQFSNSRSEMNVSTLELGDSALYLCASRGVIGSGANVLTFGAGSRLTVL.